This T cell receptor (beta chain) was sequenced for a study of T cell responses to AZD1222 COVID-19 vaccine. In regard to this clone: No antigen is known for it.

Doses given second, at about 4 or about 12 weeks, were pooled. This CDR3 contains 13 residues. Germline CDR1 is SGHTA and CDR2 is FQGNSA. V was clipped by 0 bases and J by 10 bases, with 9 bases between them. Overall study results and limits: After two AZD1222 doses, spike-specific TCR breadth and depth rose versus day 0.

Only in-frame clones appear in the TCRdb table, and some are missing; sequencing was by immunoSEQ multiplex PCR. The sample consists of about 150,000 clones, roughly 90% of them appearing once. This receptor was taken from an adult who received the AZD1222 COVID-19 vaccine. V gene TRBV7-2 combines with J gene TRBJ1-4, with TRBD1 as a possible D gene (6 bases). The sequencing here drew on peripheral blood, taken 28 days after the second AZD1222 dose. DNA of the CDR3: TGTGCCAGCAGCTTAGCGGAGGGGGGAAAACTGTTTTTT. Its protein product is CASSLAEGGKLFF.